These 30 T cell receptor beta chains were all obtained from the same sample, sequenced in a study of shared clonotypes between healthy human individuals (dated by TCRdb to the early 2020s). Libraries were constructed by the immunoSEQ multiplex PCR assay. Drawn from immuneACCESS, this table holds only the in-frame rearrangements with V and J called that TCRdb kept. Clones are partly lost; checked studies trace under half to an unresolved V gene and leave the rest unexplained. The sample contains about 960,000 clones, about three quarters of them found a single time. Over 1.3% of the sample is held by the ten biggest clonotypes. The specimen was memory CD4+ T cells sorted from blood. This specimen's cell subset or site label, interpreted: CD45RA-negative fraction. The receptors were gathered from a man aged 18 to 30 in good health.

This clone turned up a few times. The CDR3 protein is CSVALQGRAYSYTF. CDR3 nucleotides: TGCAGCGTAGCGCTACAGGGGCGGGCCTACAGCTACACCTTC. V and J are TRBV29-1 and TRBJ1-2; 7 nucleotides agree with TRBD1. The CDR3 spans 14 residues. Germline values: CDR1 SQVTM, CDR2 ANQGSEA. Trimming took 6 bases from V and 9 from J; bases not matched to a gene: 16.

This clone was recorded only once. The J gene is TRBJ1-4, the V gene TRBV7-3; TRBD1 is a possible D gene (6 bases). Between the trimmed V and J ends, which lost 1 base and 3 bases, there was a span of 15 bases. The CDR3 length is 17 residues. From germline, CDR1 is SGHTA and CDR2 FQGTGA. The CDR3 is CASSLKGHRWANEKLFF. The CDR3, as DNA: TGTGCCAGCAGCTTAAAGGGACACCGTTGGGCTAATGAAAAACTGTTTTTT.

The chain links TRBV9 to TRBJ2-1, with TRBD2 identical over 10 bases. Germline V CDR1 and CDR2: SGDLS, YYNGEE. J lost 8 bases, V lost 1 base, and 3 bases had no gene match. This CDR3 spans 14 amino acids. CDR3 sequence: CASSVMLAGDEQFF. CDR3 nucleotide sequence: TGTGCCAGCAGCGTAATGCTAGCGGGAGATGAGCAGTTCTTC.

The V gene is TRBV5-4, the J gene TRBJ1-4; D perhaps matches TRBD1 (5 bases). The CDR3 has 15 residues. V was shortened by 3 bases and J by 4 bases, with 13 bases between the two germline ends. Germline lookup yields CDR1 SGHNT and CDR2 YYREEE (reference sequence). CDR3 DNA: TGTGCCAGCAGCTCCCAGGGCCAATATAATGAAAAACTGTTTTTT. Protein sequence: CASSSQGQYNEKLFF. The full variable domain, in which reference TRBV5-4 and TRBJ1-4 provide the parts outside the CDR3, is ETGVTQSPTHLIKTRGQQVTLRCSSQSGHNTVSWYQQALGQGPQFIFQYYREEENGRGNFPPRFSGLQFPNYSSELNVNALELDDSALYLCASSSQGQYNEKLFFGSGTQLSVL.

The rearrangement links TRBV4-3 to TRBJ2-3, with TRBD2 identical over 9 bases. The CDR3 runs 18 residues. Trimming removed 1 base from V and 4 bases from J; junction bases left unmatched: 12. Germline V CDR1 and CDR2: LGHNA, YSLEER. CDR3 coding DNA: TGCGCCAGCAGCCAAGGGACGCCCCAGCGGGAGGTGGCAGATACGCAGTATTTT. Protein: CASSQGTPQREVADTQYF.

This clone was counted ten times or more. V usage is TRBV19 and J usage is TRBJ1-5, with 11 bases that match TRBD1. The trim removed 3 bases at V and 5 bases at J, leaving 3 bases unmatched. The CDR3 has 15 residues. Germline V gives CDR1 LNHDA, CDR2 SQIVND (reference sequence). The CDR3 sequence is CASSMRTGGYQPQHF. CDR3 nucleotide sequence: TGTGCCAGTAGTATGAGGACAGGGGGCTATCAGCCCCAGCATTTT.

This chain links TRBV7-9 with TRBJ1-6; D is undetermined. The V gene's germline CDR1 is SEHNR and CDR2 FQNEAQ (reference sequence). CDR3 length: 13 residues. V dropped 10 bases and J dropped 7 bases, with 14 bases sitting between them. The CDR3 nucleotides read TGTGCCACCGATGGCAGTGGGAATTCACCCCTCCACTTT. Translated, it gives CATDGSGNSPLHF.

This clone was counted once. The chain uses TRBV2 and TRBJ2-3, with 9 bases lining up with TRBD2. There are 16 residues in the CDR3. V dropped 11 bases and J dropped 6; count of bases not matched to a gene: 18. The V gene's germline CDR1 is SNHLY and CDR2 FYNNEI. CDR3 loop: CAATAGAGGPADTQYF. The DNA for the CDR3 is TGTGCCGCAACGGCGGGAGCGGGGGGCCCGGCGGATACGCAGTATTTT.

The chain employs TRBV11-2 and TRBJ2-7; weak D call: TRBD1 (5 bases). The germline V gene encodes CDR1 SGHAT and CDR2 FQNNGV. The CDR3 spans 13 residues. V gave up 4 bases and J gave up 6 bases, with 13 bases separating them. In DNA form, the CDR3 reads TGTGCCAGCAGCTCGCAGGGTATCCTCGAGCAGTACTTC. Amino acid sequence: CASSSQGILEQYF.

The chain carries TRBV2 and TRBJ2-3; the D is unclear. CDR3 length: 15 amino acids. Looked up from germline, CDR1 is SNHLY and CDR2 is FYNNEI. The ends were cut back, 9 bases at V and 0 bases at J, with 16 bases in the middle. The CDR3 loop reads CASTSLLTSTDTQYF. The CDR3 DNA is TGTGCCAGTACGTCGCTTCTTACTAGCACAGATACGCAGTATTTT.

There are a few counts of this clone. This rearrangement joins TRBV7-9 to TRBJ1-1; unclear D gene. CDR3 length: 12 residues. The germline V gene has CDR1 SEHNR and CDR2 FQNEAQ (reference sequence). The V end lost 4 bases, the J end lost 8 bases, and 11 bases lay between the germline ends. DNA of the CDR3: TGTGCCAGCAGCTCCCCCGGGAGGGAAGCTTTCTTT. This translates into CASSSPGREAFF.

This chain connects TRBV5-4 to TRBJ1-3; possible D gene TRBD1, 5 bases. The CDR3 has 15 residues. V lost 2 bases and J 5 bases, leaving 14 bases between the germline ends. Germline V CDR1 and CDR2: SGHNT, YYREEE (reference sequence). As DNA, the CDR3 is TGTGCCAGCAGCTTCGGGGGTTTAGAGCGAAACACCATATATTTT. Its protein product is CASSFGGLERNTIYF.

In DNA, the CDR3 is TGTGCCAGCAGACCGACGTCCATTGCGGGAAACACCATATATTTT. Its translation is CASRPTSIAGNTIYF. This chain joins TRBV6-5 and TRBJ1-3; unclear D gene. The V gene's germline CDR1 is MNHEY and CDR2 SVGAGI. With 6 bases removed from V and 4 bases from J, the gap between germline ends came to 16 bases. This CDR3 is built from 15 residues.

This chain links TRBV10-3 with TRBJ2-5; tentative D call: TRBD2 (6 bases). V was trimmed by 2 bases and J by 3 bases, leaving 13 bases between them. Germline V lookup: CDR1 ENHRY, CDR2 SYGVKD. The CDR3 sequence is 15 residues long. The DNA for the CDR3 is TGTGCCATCAGTGAGCCGGGAGCAGCGAAAGAGACCCAGTACTTC. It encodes CAISEPGAAKETQYF.

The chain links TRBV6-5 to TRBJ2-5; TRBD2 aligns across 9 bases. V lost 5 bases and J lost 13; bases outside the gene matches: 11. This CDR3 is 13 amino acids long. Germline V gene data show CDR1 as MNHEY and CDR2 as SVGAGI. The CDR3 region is CASSRAGGWVWYF. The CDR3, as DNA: TGTGCCAGCAGTAGAGCGGGGGGCTGGGTTTGGTACTTC.

The CDR3 DNA reads TGTGCCAGCAGTTCCGGGACTAGGTCAGAGACCCAGTACTTC. Encoded protein: CASSSGTRSETQYF. The V gene is TRBV2, the J gene TRBJ2-5, with 8 bases matching TRBD2. With 5 bases clipped from V and 4 bases from J, the junction kept 6 bases outside the gene matches. The CDR3 is made up of 14 amino acids. Germline V gene sequence: CDR1 SNHLY, CDR2 FYNNEI.

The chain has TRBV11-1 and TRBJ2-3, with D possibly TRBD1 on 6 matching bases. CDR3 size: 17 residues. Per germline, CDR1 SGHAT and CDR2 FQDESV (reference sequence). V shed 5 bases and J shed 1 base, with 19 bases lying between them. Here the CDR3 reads CASSPTGFVGGTDTQYF. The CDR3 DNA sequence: TGTGCCAGCAGCCCAACAGGGTTTGTGGGCGGCACAGATACGCAGTATTTT.

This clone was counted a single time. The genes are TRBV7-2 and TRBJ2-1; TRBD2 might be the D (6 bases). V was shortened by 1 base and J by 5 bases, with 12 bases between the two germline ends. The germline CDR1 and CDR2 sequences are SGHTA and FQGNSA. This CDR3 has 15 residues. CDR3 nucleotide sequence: TGTGCCAGCAGCTTAGGGGGAGGTCACAACAATGAGCAGTTCTTC. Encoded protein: CASSLGGGHNNEQFF. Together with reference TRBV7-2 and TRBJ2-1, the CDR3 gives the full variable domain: GAGVSQSPSNKVTEKGKDVELRCDPISGHTALYWYRQSLGQGLEFLIYFQGNSAPDKSGLPSDRFSAERTGGSVSTLTIQRTQQEDSAVYLCASSLGGGHNNEQFFGPGTRLTVL.

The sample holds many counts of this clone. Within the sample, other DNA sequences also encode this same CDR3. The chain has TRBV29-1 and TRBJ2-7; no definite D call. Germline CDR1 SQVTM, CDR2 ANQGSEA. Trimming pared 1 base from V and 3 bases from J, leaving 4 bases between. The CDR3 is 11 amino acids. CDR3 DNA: TGCAGCGTTGAAGGATTCTACGAGCAGTACTTC. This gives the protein CSVEGFYEQYF.

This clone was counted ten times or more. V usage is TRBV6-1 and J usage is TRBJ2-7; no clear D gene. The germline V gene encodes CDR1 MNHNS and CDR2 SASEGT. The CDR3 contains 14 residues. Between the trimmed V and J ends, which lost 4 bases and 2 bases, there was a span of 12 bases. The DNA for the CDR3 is TGTGCCAGCAGTGGGCAAGGAATCACCTACGAGCAGTACTTC. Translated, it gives CASSGQGITYEQYF.

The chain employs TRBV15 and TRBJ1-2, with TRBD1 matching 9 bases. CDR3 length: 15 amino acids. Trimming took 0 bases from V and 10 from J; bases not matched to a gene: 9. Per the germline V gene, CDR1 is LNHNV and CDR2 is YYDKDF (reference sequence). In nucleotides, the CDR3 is TGTGCCACCAGCAGAGACCGGGACAGGGTTTCTCCCTACACCTTC. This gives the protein CATSRDRDRVSPYTF.

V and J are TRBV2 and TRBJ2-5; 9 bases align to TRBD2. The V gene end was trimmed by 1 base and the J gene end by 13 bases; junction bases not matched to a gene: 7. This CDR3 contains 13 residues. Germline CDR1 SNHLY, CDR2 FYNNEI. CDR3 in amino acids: CASSEDLAGPTYF. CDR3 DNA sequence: TGTGCCAGCAGTGAAGATCTAGCGGGGCCCACGTACTTC.

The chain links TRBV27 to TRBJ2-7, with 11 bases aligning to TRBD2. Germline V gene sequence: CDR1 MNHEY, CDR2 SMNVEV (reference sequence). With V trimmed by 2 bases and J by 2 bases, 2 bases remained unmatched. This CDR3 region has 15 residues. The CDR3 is CASSLGTSGAYEQYF. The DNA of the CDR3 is TGTGCCAGCAGTTTAGGGACTAGCGGCGCCTACGAGCAGTACTTC.

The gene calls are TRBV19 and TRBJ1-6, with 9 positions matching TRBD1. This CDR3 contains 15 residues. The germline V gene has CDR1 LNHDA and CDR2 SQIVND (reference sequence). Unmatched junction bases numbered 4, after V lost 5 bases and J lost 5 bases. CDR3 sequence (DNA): TGTGCCAGTAGTTTCCGGGACAGGGATAATTCACCCCTCCACTTT. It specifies CASSFRDRDNSPLHF.

CDR3 loop: CASSRDGIPNYEQYF. DNA of the CDR3: TGTGCCAGCAGCCGGGACGGGATCCCGAACTACGAGCAGTACTTC. This chain joins TRBV7-9 and TRBJ2-7; D might be TRBD1 or TRBD2, each matching 5 bases. V lost 5 bases, J lost 3 bases, and 17 bases lay in between. CDR3 length equals 15 residues. Germline CDR1 is SEHNR and CDR2 is FQNEAQ (reference sequence).

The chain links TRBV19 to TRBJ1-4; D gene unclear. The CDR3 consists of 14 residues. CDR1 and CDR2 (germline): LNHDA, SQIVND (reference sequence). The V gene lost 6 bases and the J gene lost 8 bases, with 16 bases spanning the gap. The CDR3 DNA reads TGTGCCAGTAGCATCTCCGGAGGAAAAGAAAAACTGTTTTTT. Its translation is CASSISGGKEKLFF.

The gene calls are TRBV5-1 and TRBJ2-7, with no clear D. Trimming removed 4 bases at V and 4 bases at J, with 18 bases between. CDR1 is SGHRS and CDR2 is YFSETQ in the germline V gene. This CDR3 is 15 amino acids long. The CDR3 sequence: CASSPGVSVPYEQYF. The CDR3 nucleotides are TGCGCCAGCAGCCCTGGGGTGTCGGTCCCGTACGAGCAGTACTTC. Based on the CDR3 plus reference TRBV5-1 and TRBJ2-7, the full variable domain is KAGVTQTPRYLIKTRGQQVTLSCSPISGHRSVSWYQQTPGQGLQFLFEYFSETQRNKGNFPGRFSGRQFSNSRSEMNVSTLELGDSALYLCASSPGVSVPYEQYFGPGTRLTVT.

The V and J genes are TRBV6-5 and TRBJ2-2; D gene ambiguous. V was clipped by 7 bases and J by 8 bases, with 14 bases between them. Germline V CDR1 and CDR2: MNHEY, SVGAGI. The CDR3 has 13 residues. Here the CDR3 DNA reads TGTGCCAGCACGGCGAGAGTTGGAGGGGAGCTGTTTTTT. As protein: CASTARVGGELFF.

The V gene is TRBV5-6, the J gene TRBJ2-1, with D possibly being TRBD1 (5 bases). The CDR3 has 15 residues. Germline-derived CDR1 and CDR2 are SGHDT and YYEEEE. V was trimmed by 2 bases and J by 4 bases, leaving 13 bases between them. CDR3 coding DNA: TGTGCCAGCAGCTTTTCCAGGGTTAGGTACAATGAGCAGTTCTTC. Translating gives CASSFSRVRYNEQFF.

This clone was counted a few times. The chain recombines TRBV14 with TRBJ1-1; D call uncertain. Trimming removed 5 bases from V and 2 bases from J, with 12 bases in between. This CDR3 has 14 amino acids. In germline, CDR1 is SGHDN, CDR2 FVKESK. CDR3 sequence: CASSKQNANTEAFF. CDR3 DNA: TGTGCCAGCAGCAAACAGAACGCCAACACTGAAGCTTTCTTT. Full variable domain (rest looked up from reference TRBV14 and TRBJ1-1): EAGVTQFPSHSVIEKGQTVTLRCDPISGHDNLYWYRRVMGKEIKFLLHFVKESKQDESGMPNNRFLAERTGGTYSTLKVQPAELEDSGVYFCASSKQNANTEAFFGQGTRLTVV.